A selection of T cell receptor beta chains follows, all from one sample in a study of T cell responses to AZD1222 COVID-19 vaccine. The method was immunoSEQ multiplex PCR; TCRdb's version includes in-frame clones alone and lacks a portion of them. The sample holds just under 85,000 clones, more than 70% seen once. The material sequenced was peripheral blood, taken on day 0 of AZD1222 vaccination. Receptors originate from an adult in good health. CDR3s include the opening cysteine and the closing phenylalanine or tryptophan. The D gene is left open where the match is weak. Clone size is not always given. Where it is, it says once, few, many or a class for expanded clones.

V	J	size	D	DNA	CDR3
TRBV5-1	TRBJ1-4	-	-	TGCGCCAGCAGCCACAGCTCTTCGGGTGAAAAACTGTTTTTT	CASSHSSSGEKLFF
TRBV5-4	TRBJ2-7	-	TRBD1	TGTGCCAGCAGCGCCCAGGGACAGGGGGCTTACGAGCAGTACTTC	CASSAQGQGAYEQYF
TRBV19	TRBJ1-1	few	-	TGTGCCAGTAGTATTACGCAGGGTGGTGAAGCTTTCTTT	CASSITQGGEAFF
TRBV6-5	TRBJ2-1	-	-	TGTGCCAGCAGCGTCCCCCCTTACAATGAGCAGTTCTTC	CASSVPPYNEQFF
TRBV7-2	TRBJ1-3	-	-	TGTGCCAGCAGCTTACAAAGTTTAAACACCATATATTTT	CASSLQSLNTIYF
TRBV21-1	TRBJ1-6	once	-	TGTGCCAGCAATTGGCTGGGCCTATCACCCCTCCACTTT	CASNWLGLSPLHF
TRBV5-1	TRBJ1-1	-	-	TGCGCCAGCAGCTTGTCCGGTAGGGGAGTAGAAGCTTTCTTT	CASSLSGRGVEAFF
TRBV5-4	TRBJ1-1	-	-	TGTGCCAGCAGCCCACAGAGGGGAATGAACACTGAAGCTTTCTTT	CASSPQRGMNTEAFF
TRBV30	TRBJ2-3	-	TRBD1	TGTGCCTGGAGTGTCCAGGGGGCAGATACGCAGTATTTT	CAWSVQGADTQYF
TRBV6-5	TRBJ1-1	-	TRBD1	TGTGCCAGCAGTCTCCAGGGGGCCACTGAAGCTTTCTTT	CASSLQGATEAFF
TRBV7-8	TRBJ1-2	-	TRBD1	TGTGCCAGCAGCCCGGACAGGGGGTTGTCCGATGGCTACACCTTC	CASSPDRGLSDGYTF
TRBV7-9	TRBJ2-7	once	TRBD2	TGTGCCAGCAGCCGCCTCCGGTTGACTAGCGGGAGGTACGAGCAGTACTTC	CASSRLRLTSGRYEQYF
TRBV9	TRBJ1-5	few	-	TGTGCCAGCAGCGTTGAGGGTAATGGCAATCAGCCCCAGCATTTT	CASSVEGNGNQPQHF
TRBV3-1/TRBV3-2	TRBJ1-1	-	-	TGTGCCAGCAGCCCTCGGGAACTGAGGGGCACTGAAGCTTTCTTT	CASSPRELRGTEAFF
TRBV9	TRBJ1-4	-	-	TGTGCCAGCAGCGTAGGGCAGGGAGGGGAAAAACTGTTTTTT	CASSVGQGGEKLFF
TRBV12-5	TRBJ1-1	-	-	TGTGCTAGTGTCGAAAGGGGGAACACTGAAGCTTTCTTT	CASVERGNTEAFF
TRBV30	TRBJ1-5	-	-	TGTGCCTGGAGTCCCGAGGAGACCCCCAGTCAGCCCCAGCATTTT	CAWSPEETPSQPQHF
TRBV28	TRBJ1-1	-	-	TGTGCCAGCAGTTTAGGCGGCCTCAACCCGCTTATAATGGGAGCTTTCTTT	CASSLGGLNPLIMGAFF
TRBV12-3/TRBV12-4	TRBJ1-2	-	-	TGTGCCGCGCGGATAGGAGTATCGTATGGCTACACCTTC	CAARIGVSYGYTF
TRBV19	TRBJ2-3	-	-	TGTGCCAGTAGTATGAAGGCTACCACAGATACGCAGTATTTT	CASSMKATTDTQYF
TRBV5-8	TRBJ1-6	once	TRBD1	TGTGCCAGCAGCTTCCGGGACAGGGGGTCGCCCCTCCACTTT	CASSFRDRGSPLHF
TRBV29-1	TRBJ2-5	-	-	TGCAGCGTTGAGCGGGGAGGGGGGGAGACCCAGTACTTC	CSVERGGGETQYF
TRBV9	TRBJ1-6	-	-	TGTGCCAGCAGCGTAGGGACTGTGAGCTCCTATAATTCACCCCTCCACTTT	CASSVGTVSSYNSPLHF
TRBV2	TRBJ1-5	-	TRBD1	TGTGCCAGCAAGGGGACGACAGGGGGAGGTCAGCCCCAGCATTTT	CASKGTTGGGQPQHF
TRBV19	TRBJ1-1	-	-	TGTGCCAGTAGCAAGGAAGAAGCTTTCTTT	CASSKEEAFF
TRBV18	TRBJ1-5	-	-	TGTGCCAGCTCACCACATGAGGGTCTTGATCAGCCCCAGCATTTT	CASSPHEGLDQPQHF
TRBV18	TRBJ1-4	once	-	TGTGCCAGCTCACAGGAGGGGAATCATGAAAAACTGTTTTTT	CASSQEGNHEKLFF
TRBV5-1	TRBJ2-5	-	TRBD1	TGCGCCAGCAGCTCCACAGGGGGTAGTATAGAGACCCAGTACTTC	CASSSTGGSIETQYF
TRBV30	TRBJ1-3	-	-	TGTGCCTGGAGTGTTGTAATGGCTGGAAACACCATATATTTT	CAWSVVMAGNTIYF
TRBV19	TRBJ2-7	-	TRBD2	TGTGCCAGTAGTATAGATTTCCCCGTAGGACTAGCGGGAGTCTCCTACGAGCAGTACTTC	CASSIDFPVGLAGVSYEQYF
TRBV4-2	TRBJ1-2	once	-	TGTGCCAGCAGCCAACCCAGGGTTTTATATGGCTACACCTTC	CASSQPRVLYGYTF
TRBV3-1/TRBV3-2	TRBJ2-7	-	-	TGTGCCAGCAGCCTCCATATTCGGGAGCAGTACTTC	CASSLHIREQYF
TRBV18	TRBJ2-7	once	-	TGTGCCAGCTCACCCCGCCGGGCTAGGTCCTACGAGCAGTACTTC	CASSPRRARSYEQYF
TRBV3-1/TRBV3-2	TRBJ1-6	-	-	TGTGCCAGCAGCCCACTGAGAAGCTCACCCCTCCACTTT	CASSPLRSSPLHF
TRBV4-3	TRBJ2-7	-	-	TGCGCCAGCAGCCAAGGCTGGGATTACGAGCAGTACTTC	CASSQGWDYEQYF
TRBV19	TRBJ1-5	few	-	TGTGCCAGTAGGGCGGACCATAGCAATCAGCCCCAGCATTTT	CASRADHSNQPQHF
TRBV5-1	TRBJ1-4	-	TRBD1	TGCGCCAGCAGCTTGGGGGACAGGGGACTACCCGAAAAACTGTTTTTT	CASSLGDRGLPEKLFF
TRBV19	TRBJ1-1	-	-	TGTGCCAGTAGTATCGTACAGGGAATGAACACTGAAGCTTTCTTT	CASSIVQGMNTEAFF
TRBV2	TRBJ2-5	-	-	TGTGCCAGCAGTGAAGGCGGGACCGTCCAAGAGACCCAGTACTTC	CASSEGGTVQETQYF
TRBV2	TRBJ1-6	-	-	TGTGCCAGCGGCAGAGATTTTCTCTATAATTCACCCCTCCACTTT	CASGRDFLYNSPLHF
TRBV19	TRBJ1-6	-	TRBD1	TGTGCCAGTAGACCCTCGACAGGGCCTTGGGGATCACCCCTCCACTTT	CASRPSTGPWGSPLHF
TRBV2	TRBJ1-3	-	-	TGTGCCAGCAAACGGGACGCTAGCTCTGGAAACACCATATATTTT	CASKRDASSGNTIYF
TRBV7-9	TRBJ2-7	-	-	TGTGCCAGCAGCTTAGCGGAACGCTCCTACGAGCAGTACTTC	CASSLAERSYEQYF
TRBV27	TRBJ2-5	once	TRBD2	TGTGCCAGCAGGCTAGCGGGAGGGGCGGAGACCCAGTACTTC	CASRLAGGAETQYF
TRBV12-3/TRBV12-4	TRBJ2-3	-	-	TGTGCCAGCAGGGGGCCGCAGGTTACGCAGTATTTT	CASRGPQVTQYF
TRBV5-1	TRBJ2-3	-	-	TGCGCCAGCAGCTTGGCCCCCAGCGGGACAGATACGCAGTATTTT	CASSLAPSGTDTQYF
TRBV27	TRBJ1-2	-	-	TGTGCCAGCAGTTTAGGGGGATGGAGCGGCTACACCTTC	CASSLGGWSGYTF
TRBV5-6	TRBJ2-4	-	TRBD2	TGTGCCAGCAGCTCCAGACTAGCGGGAGGGCCCAGAGCCAAAAACATTCAGTACTTC	CASSSRLAGGPRAKNIQYF
TRBV9	TRBJ1-4	-	-	TGTGCCAGCAGCGCCGAAGGGGTAACTAATGAAAAACTGTTTTTT	CASSAEGVTNEKLFF
TRBV7-3	TRBJ2-2	-	-	TGTGCCAGCAGCTTATTGACGAACACCGGGGAGCTGTTTTTT	CASSLLTNTGELFF
TRBV19	TRBJ1-1	-	-	TGTGCCAGTAGCTCGATAGGCCAGAGGAACACTGAAGCTTTCTTT	CASSSIGQRNTEAFF
TRBV28	TRBJ1-1	-	-	TGTGCCAGCAGTCCGGGCCGTACTGAAGCTTTCTTT	CASSPGRTEAFF
TRBV28	TRBJ2-7	many	-	TGTGCCAGCAGTCGTCGGAGGCGTGAGCAGTACTTC	CASSRRRREQYF